This T cell receptor beta chain stems from a study of T cell responses to AZD1222 COVID-19 vaccine. Regarding the study as a whole: Seropositive at baseline were only five or six AZD1222 recipients. The breadth and depth of Spike-specific TCRs increased once two AZD1222 doses had been given. Close to half of all spike-specific TCRs reportedly target regions of the variants that are unmutated.

Generated by immunoSEQ multiplex PCR, the TCRdb table keeps only in-frame clones and is missing some. Of some 130,000 clones in the sample, 85% to 95% were seen once. As for this clone: The antigen remains undetermined.

The sequence derives from an adult in good health. Sample: peripheral blood, taken on day 0 of AZD1222 vaccination.

The DNA of the CDR3 is TGTGCCAGCAGCACACAGGGGTCTGTCGCAGATACGCAGTATTTT. This sequence encodes CASSTQGSVADTQYF. The genes are TRBV7-2 and TRBJ2-3, with 7 bases fitting TRBD1. This CDR3 comprises 15 residues. V gave up 5 bases and J gave up 4 bases; unmatched junction bases: 9. The germline CDR1 and CDR2 sequences are SGHTA and FQGNSA.